One sample yielded the 27 T cell receptor beta chains listed below, sequenced in a study of cytomegalovirus exposure and HLA in healthy donors (dated by TCRdb to 2017 to 2019). Receptor amplification or capture employed the immunoSEQ multiplex PCR assay. A mixture of 60 forward primers for TCR Vbeta segments and 13 reverse primers for TCR Jbeta segments was used in the multiplex PCR. TCRdb carries this immuneACCESS record with in-frame sequences only. Its versions omit some clonotypes, under half of them owing to an unresolved V gene in the studies checked, with the rest unexplained. The sample table shows some 150,000 clones, and roughly 65% are seen once. Of the sample, around 4% falls within the top ten clones. The specimen was PBMCs. The receptors were sampled from a man aged 55 to 70 in good health and CMV-seronegative.

This clone was detected once. The V and J genes are TRBV6-5 and TRBJ1-1; unclear D gene. CDR3 length: 14 residues. The V gene lost 5 bases and the J gene lost 6 bases, with 16 bases spanning the gap. Germline CDR1 MNHEY, CDR2 SVGAGI. The DNA for the CDR3 is TGTGCCAGCAGTCCCGGGCGGGGTCGCGCTGAAGCTTTCTTT. Its translation: CASSPGRGRAEAFF.

This sequence joins TRBV7-2 and TRBJ2-7; D is possibly TRBD2 (5 bases). From germline, CDR1 is SGHTA and CDR2 FQGNSA. The CDR3 is made up of 14 amino acids. The ends were cut back, 2 bases at V and 2 bases at J, with 10 bases in the middle. The CDR3 nucleotides are TGTGCCAGCAGCTTACTGGAGGCGGCCTACGAGCAGTACTTC. Protein product: CASSLLEAAYEQYF.

CDR3 loop: CASSTAGSRQPQHF. For the CDR3, the DNA is TGTGCCAGTAGTACCGCGGGCTCCCGGCAGCCCCAGCATTTT. The chain has TRBV19 and TRBJ1-5, with D hard to call. The CDR3 length is 14 residues. CDR1 is LNHDA and CDR2 is SQIVND in the germline V gene (reference sequence). Between the trimmed V and J ends, which lost 4 bases and 7 bases, there was a span of 14 bases.

This clone has a handful of counts. The gene calls are TRBV2 and TRBJ2-1; D ambiguous. V was trimmed by 6 bases and J by 0 bases, leaving 12 bases between them. The CDR3 contains 15 residues. CDR1 SNHLY and CDR2 FYNNEI come from the germline V gene. In DNA, the CDR3 is TGTGCCAGCAGCCAAAGAGGTGCCTCCTACAATGAGCAGTTCTTC. Protein product: CASSQRGASYNEQFF.

V is TRBV7-3 and J is TRBJ1-1; D ambiguous. The V end lost 1 base, the J end lost 5 bases, and 11 bases lay between the germline ends. The germline gives CDR1 SGHTA, CDR2 FQGTGA. This CDR3 is built from 14 residues. The CDR3 protein is CASSLNEAGTEAFF. The CDR3 coding sequence is TGTGCCAGCAGCTTAAACGAGGCGGGGACTGAAGCTTTCTTT.

The gene calls are TRBV5-1 and TRBJ2-3; 7 bases align to TRBD2. Germline CDR1 SGHRS, CDR2 YFSETQ. The CDR3 has 14 residues. V was pared by 0 bases and J by 6 bases, with 4 bases of the junction left unmatched. In DNA form, the CDR3 reads TGCGCCAGCAGCTTGGTTACTAGCGAGGATACGCAGTATTTT. Its translation is CASSLVTSEDTQYF.

The V and J genes are TRBV5-1 and TRBJ2-5; 7 nucleotides align to TRBD1. Germline values: CDR1 SGHRS, CDR2 YFSETQ. J gave up 1 base and V 4 bases, and 10 bases lay outside the gene matches. CDR3 size: 16 residues. CDR3 in DNA: TGCGCCAGCAGCCTACCGACCGGGACAGCCCAAGAGACCCAGTACTTC. Translating it yields CASSLPTGTAQETQYF.

The V and J genes are TRBV20-1 and TRBJ2-7; perhaps TRBD1 as D (6 bases). This CDR3 is 11 amino acids long. V lost 8 bases, J lost 2 bases, and 10 bases lay in between. Germline CDR1 reads DFQATT; CDR2 reads SNEGSKA (reference sequence). CDR3 sequence (DNA): TGCAGTCCACAGGGCCCCTACGAGCAGTACTTC. Its translation is CSPQGPYEQYF.

V is TRBV6-1 and J is TRBJ2-3; 10 nucleotides agree with TRBD2. The CDR3 consists of 16 residues. Germline CDR1 is MNHNS and CDR2 is SASEGT. The J segment lost 1 base and the V segment lost 3 bases, leaving 4 bases of the junction unmatched. The CDR3 reads CASSDLAGGGTDTQYF. CDR3 in DNA: TGTGCCAGCAGTGACTTAGCGGGAGGCGGCACAGATACGCAGTATTTT.

This clone came up a few times. The chain couples TRBV5-4 to TRBJ1-4; 8 positions match TRBD1. The CDR3 sequence is 15 residues long. The germline CDR1 and CDR2 sequences are SGHNT and YYREEE (reference sequence). The trim removed 4 bases at V and 5 bases at J, leaving 7 bases unmatched. The CDR3 nucleotides read TGTGCCAGCAGCGTGAACAGGGGGGTAAATGAAAAACTGTTTTTT. It yields the protein CASSVNRGVNEKLFF.

This clone occurred a few times. The V and J genes are TRBV7-8 and TRBJ2-1; TRBD2 aligns across 11 bases. Germline V CDR1 and CDR2: SGHVS, FQNEAQ. J lost 9 bases, V lost 3 bases, and 10 bases had no gene match. The CDR3 is 16 amino acids. This CDR3 is CASSLVTSGSKGEQFF. The CDR3 DNA sequence: TGTGCCAGCAGCTTGGTTACTAGCGGGAGTAAGGGTGAGCAGTTCTTC. The full variable domain, rest sourced from reference TRBV7-8 and TRBJ2-1, is GAGVSQSPRYKVAKRGQDVALRCDPISGHVSLFWYQQALGQGPEFLTYFQNEAQLDKSGLPSDRFFAERPEGSVSTLKIQRTQQEDSAVYLCASSLVTSGSKGEQFFGPGTRLTVL.

The CDR3 spells CASSLTGREVNYGYTF. CDR3 DNA sequence: TGTGCCAGCAGCTTGACGGGGAGAGAGGTGAACTATGGCTACACCTTC. V and J are TRBV5-4 and TRBJ1-2; D unresolved. This CDR3 is 16 amino acids long. Between the trimmed V and J ends, which lost 1 base and 2 bases, there was a span of 15 bases. Germline CDR1 SGHNT, CDR2 YYREEE (reference sequence). Using reference TRBV5-4 and TRBJ1-2 for the parts outside the CDR3, the full variable domain is ETGVTQSPTHLIKTRGQQVTLRCSSQSGHNTVSWYQQALGQGPQFIFQYYREEENGRGNFPPRFSGLQFPNYSSELNVNALELDDSALYLCASSLTGREVNYGYTFGSGTRLTVV.

This clone was counted only a few times. The V call is TRBV2, the J call TRBJ2-4; 8 positions match TRBD2. The CDR3 is 16 amino acids. With V trimmed by 5 bases and J by 0 bases, 6 bases remained unmatched. CDR1 is SNHLY, CDR2 FYNNEI, per germline. In DNA form, the CDR3 reads TGTGCCAGCAGTCAGTTAGCGGGGCTAGCCAAAAACATTCAGTACTTC. Residues: CASSQLAGLAKNIQYF.

This clone came up a few times. V gene TRBV5-1 combines with J gene TRBJ2-6; a possible D gene is TRBD1 (7 bases). The V end lost 2 bases, the J end lost 1 base, and 13 bases lay between the germline ends. The CDR3 extends over 17 amino acids. CDR1 and CDR2 from the germline V gene are SGHRS and YFSETQ. CDR3 residues: CASSLPGGRSGANVLTF. DNA for the CDR3: TGCGCCAGCAGCTTACCAGGGGGGAGATCTGGGGCCAACGTCCTGACTTTC.

The chain recombines TRBV19 with TRBJ1-2; D may be TRBD1 (5 bases). The V and J ends lost 5 bases and 3 bases respectively, with 16 bases between them. There are 15 residues in the CDR3. Germline V gene lookup returns CDR1 LNHDA and CDR2 SQIVND (reference sequence). In nucleotides, the CDR3 is TGTGCCAGTAGTGGCTCCGGGACGGGGGACTATGGCTACACCTTC. This sequence encodes CASSGSGTGDYGYTF.

The CDR3 loop reads CASSQVGQSNTEAFF. The DNA of the CDR3 is TGTGCCAGCAGCCAAGTTGGACAGTCGAACACTGAAGCTTTCTTT. The chain employs TRBV4-2 and TRBJ1-1; the D gene is possibly TRBD1 (6 bases). The CDR3 length is 15 residues. Trimming cost V 1 base and J 1 base, with 10 bases left between them. CDR1 and CDR2 (germline): LGHNA, YNFKEQ.

As to this clone: The sample carries other DNA sequences with the same CDR3. The V and J genes are TRBV30 and TRBJ2-1; the match to TRBD2 covers 12 bases. The J segment lost 12 bases and the V segment lost 0 bases, leaving 0 bases of the junction unmatched. Germline CDR1 GTSNPN, CDR2 SVGIG (reference sequence). This CDR3 comprises 12 residues. CDR3 sequence (DNA): TGTGCCTGGAGTGTACTAGCGGGAGGGCAGTTCTTC. Translated, it gives CAWSVLAGGQFF.

The chain recombines TRBV29-1 with TRBJ2-3, with D perhaps matching TRBD1 (6 bases). V dropped 6 bases and J dropped 0 bases, with 10 bases sitting between them. CDR3 size: 13 residues. Germline CDR1 reads SQVTM; CDR2 reads ANQGSEA. Here the CDR3 reads CSVGQPSTDTQYF. CDR3 DNA: TGCAGCGTAGGACAGCCGAGCACAGATACGCAGTATTTT.

This chain joins TRBV7-8 and TRBJ2-1; 9 positions agree with TRBD2. The CDR3 consists of 14 residues. V gave up 5 bases and J gave up 8 bases; unmatched junction bases: 7. Germline V gene lookup returns CDR1 SGHVS and CDR2 FQNEAQ. CDR3 amino acids: CASSRIAGEDEQFF. The CDR3 nucleotides are TGTGCCAGCAGCCGTATAGCGGGAGAGGATGAGCAGTTCTTC.

This chain joins TRBV6-1 and TRBJ2-1, with 9 bases matching TRBD1. The trim removed 5 bases at V and 8 bases at J, leaving 10 bases unmatched. CDR1 is MNHNS and CDR2 is SASEGT in the germline V gene. The CDR3 covers 15 residues. The CDR3: CASSKTGGWLDEQFF. DNA for the CDR3: TGTGCCAGCAGTAAGACAGGGGGATGGTTAGATGAGCAGTTCTTC.

The rearrangement links TRBV7-9 to TRBJ2-5, with 8 bases matching TRBD1. Germline-derived CDR1 and CDR2 are SEHNR and FQNEAQ (reference sequence). Losses at the gene ends were 5 bases for V and 3 bases for J; bases not matched to a gene: 5. The CDR3 loop spans 14 amino acids. The CDR3 protein is CASSPGQVEETQYF. As DNA, the CDR3 is TGTGCCAGCAGCCCGGGACAGGTGGAAGAGACCCAGTACTTC.

The sample holds one count of this clone. The CDR3 DNA sequence: TGTGCCAGCAGCTTAAGGACTAGCTTCAATGAGCAGTTCTTC. Translated, it gives CASSLRTSFNEQFF. The chain is built from TRBV5-4 and TRBJ2-1; 8 bases fit TRBD2. The V segment lost 2 bases and the J segment 6 bases; nucleotides outside the gene matches: 4. Per the germline V gene, CDR1 is SGHNT and CDR2 is YYREEE (reference sequence). This CDR3 has 14 amino acids.

This chain links TRBV2 with TRBJ1-1; D is possibly TRBD1 (6 bases). This CDR3 contains 16 residues. The germline gives CDR1 SNHLY, CDR2 FYNNEI. The V gene lost 7 bases and the J gene lost 5 bases, with 23 bases spanning the gap. CDR3 region: CASILQTGLARTEAFF. CDR3 DNA sequence: TGTGCCAGCATTTTACAAACAGGGCTGGCTAGGACTGAAGCTTTCTTT. The full variable domain, rest sourced from reference TRBV2 and TRBJ1-1, is EPEVTQTPSHQVTQMGQEVILRCVPISNHLYFYWYRQILGQKVEFLVSFYNNEISEKSEIFDDQFSVERPDGSNFTLKIRSTKLEDSAMYFCASILQTGLARTEAFFGQGTRLTVV.

This chain links TRBV18 with TRBJ1-1; D perhaps matches TRBD1 (6 bases). The CDR3 runs to 15 residues. Germline V gene data show CDR1 as KGHSH and CDR2 as LQKENI. Trimming pared 1 base from V and 1 base from J, leaving 10 bases between. The CDR3 is CASSPQQGGNTEAFF. CDR3 coding DNA: TGTGCCAGCTCACCACAACAGGGCGGGAACACTGAAGCTTTCTTT.

The rearrangement links TRBV28 to TRBJ2-7; 7 bases match TRBD1. Trimming cost V 7 bases and J 2 bases; bases outside gene matches: 8. The CDR3 spans 14 residues. In germline, CDR1 is MDHEN, CDR2 SYDVKM. In DNA, the CDR3 is TGTGCCAGCACTCTCGACAGGGCTCCCTACGAGCAGTACTTC. Residues: CASTLDRAPYEQYF.

This clone was observed once. The chain employs TRBV2 and TRBJ2-2; no firm D call. Trimming removed 4 bases at V and 3 bases at J, with 12 bases between. The germline gives CDR1 SNHLY, CDR2 FYNNEI. There are 15 residues in the CDR3. CDR3 protein: CASSGFQVDTGELFF. The CDR3 DNA is TGTGCCAGCAGTGGGTTCCAGGTAGACACCGGGGAGCTGTTTTTT. Using reference TRBV2 and TRBJ2-2 for the parts outside the CDR3, the full variable domain is EPEVTQTPSHQVTQMGQEVILRCVPISNHLYFYWYRQILGQKVEFLVSFYNNEISEKSEIFDDQFSVERPDGSNFTLKIRSTKLEDSAMYFCASSGFQVDTGELFFGEGSRLTVL.

This clone came up once. The chain is built from TRBV7-9 and TRBJ2-7, with D possibly matching TRBD2 (5 bases). Looked up from germline, CDR1 is SEHNR and CDR2 is FQNEAQ (reference sequence). This CDR3 is 12 amino acids long. The V and J ends lost 4 bases and 3 bases respectively, with 7 bases between them. The chain's CDR3 is CASSSGVYEQYF. The CDR3 nucleotides are TGTGCCAGCAGCTCCGGGGTCTACGAGCAGTACTTC.